The 20 T cell receptor beta chains reported below all come from one sample, sequenced in a study of T cells in Graves' hyperthyroidism and ophthalmopathy. RNA transcripts gave rise to amplified TCR beta CDR3 regions. RT-PCR in the first round (using the HTBI primer set) targeted the TCR CDR3. TCRdb re-called the multiplex PCR reads with MiXCR, one entry per CDR3 protein. The data contain over 700,000 distinct CDR3 sequences, about 35% of them singletons. Input material: blood. These receptor sequences come from a woman aged 40 to 50 with Graves' hyperthyroidism.

The chain combines TRBV12-3 or TRBV12-4 with TRBJ1-1; 7 bases map to TRBD1. This CDR3 contains 15 residues. With V trimmed by 6 bases and J by 1 base, 8 bases remained unmatched. CDR3 protein: CASSSHRGTNTEAFF. The CDR3 DNA reads TGTGCCAGCAGCTCCCACAGGGGTACGAACACTGAAGCTTTCTTT.

This clonotype was recorded at least ten times. The chain employs TRBV29-1 and TRBJ1-2; D is possibly TRBD1 (5 bases). Germline loops: CDR1 SQVTM, CDR2 ANQGSEA. The CDR3 has 13 amino acids. V gave up 4 bases and J gave up 2 bases, with 11 bases separating them. This chain's CDR3 is CSVVRGGNYGYTF. The CDR3 coding sequence is TGCAGCGTTGTTCGGGGGGGAAACTATGGCTACACCTTC.

The V call is TRBV7-9, the J call TRBJ2-7, with 7 bases aligning to TRBD2. With the DNA end fitting TRBJ2-1 better, the J assignment may be wrong. The CDR3 loop spans 14 amino acids. CDR1 and CDR2 from the germline V gene are SEHNR and FQNEAQ (reference sequence). In DNA form, the CDR3 reads TGTGCCAGCAGCTTATCAGCGGGGTTGGTGGAGCAGTTCTTC. Translation gives CASSLSAGLVEQFF.

J is TRBJ2-7 and V is TRBV14; tentative D call: TRBD1 (7 bases). The ends were cut back, 4 bases at V and 2 bases at J, with 15 bases in the middle. The CDR3 runs 15 residues. The germline CDR1 and CDR2 sequences are SGHDN and FVKESK. CDR3 coding DNA: TGTGCCAGCAGCCCTTTACAGGGGAGGACCTACGAGCAGTACTTC. Amino acid sequence: CASSPLQGRTYEQYF.

This clonotype was seen a few times. This chain uses TRBV6-5 with TRBJ1-2, with D perhaps matching TRBD1 (6 bases). The ends were cut back, 0 bases at V and 10 bases at J, with 24 bases in the middle. This CDR3 is built from 17 residues. From germline, CDR1 is MNHEY and CDR2 SVGAGI. In DNA form, the CDR3 reads TGTGCCAGCAGTTACTCGGCCCACACCTCAGACCGACAGGACTACACCTTC. Translating gives CASSYSAHTSDRQDYTF.

The chain uses TRBV12-3 or TRBV12-4 and TRBJ2-5; D is perhaps TRBD2 (6 bases). Between the trimmed V and J ends, which lost 5 bases and 5 bases, there was a span of 18 bases. CDR3 length: 15 residues. CDR3 bases: TGTGCCAGCAGTCTCGGGACTGATCTCCAGGAGACCCAGTACTTC. Amino acid sequence: CASSLGTDLQETQYF.

This clonotype has ten or more counts. This chain links TRBV12-3 or TRBV12-4 with TRBJ1-3; TRBD1 aligns across 8 bases. This CDR3 contains 15 residues. V dropped 3 bases and J dropped 2; count of bases not matched to a gene: 3. CDR3 sequence: CASSLGTGTGNTIYF. For the CDR3, the DNA is TGTGCCAGCAGTTTGGGGACAGGCACTGGAAACACCATATATTTT.

This clonotype was seen ten or more times. The V gene is TRBV7-9, the J gene TRBJ1-6; TRBD1 matches at 8 bases. V was pared by 5 bases and J by 2 bases, with 5 bases of the junction left unmatched. The CDR3 runs 16 residues. Germline assignment: CDR1 SEHNR and CDR2 FQNEAQ (reference sequence). CDR3 bases: TGTGCCAGCAGCCATGGACAGGGACCCTATAATTCACCCCTCCACTTT. Encoded protein: CASSHGQGPYNSPLHF.

The J gene is TRBJ2-3, the V gene TRBV19; D is possibly TRBD1 or TRBD2 (5 bases each). Germline V gives CDR1 LNHDA, CDR2 SQIVND (reference sequence). The ends were cut back, 10 bases at V and 1 base at J, with 12 bases in the middle. This CDR3 is 13 amino acids long. This CDR3 is CATRDPGTDTQYF. The DNA of the CDR3 is TGTGCCACCAGGGACCCTGGCACAGATACGCAGTATTTT.

On this clonotype: A much larger clone lies a single base off, so this may be a read error. The chain uses TRBV20-1 and TRBJ1-2; D possibly corresponds to TRBD1 (6 bases). V lost 0 bases and J 7 bases, leaving 18 bases between the germline ends. The CDR3 covers 15 residues. Germline V gives CDR1 DFQATT, CDR2 SNEGSKA (reference sequence). The CDR3 region is CSARDRGVVGSGYTF. The CDR3 DNA is TGCAGTGCTAGAGATAGGGGGGTGGTTGGTAGTGGCTACACCTTC.

This clonotype was counted between two and nine times. The V and J genes are TRBV6-2 or TRBV6-3 and TRBJ1-1; no firm D call. Between the trimmed V and J ends, which lost 7 bases and 0 bases, there was a span of 9 bases. CDR1 is MNHEY and CDR2 is SVGEGT in the germline V gene. The CDR3 is made up of 13 amino acids. In nucleotides, the CDR3 is TGTGCCAGCACCCAGGTGATGAACACTGAAGCTTTCTTT. It translates to CASTQVMNTEAFF.

The CDR3 DNA is TGTGCCAGTAGTATAACGTGGGGGTCACAACAGCCCCAGCATTTT. Protein product: CASSITWGSQQPQHF. The J gene is TRBJ1-5, the V gene TRBV19; tentatively, D is TRBD1 (5 bases). Between the trimmed V and J ends, which lost 2 bases and 7 bases, there was a span of 15 bases. CDR1 is LNHDA, CDR2 SQIVND, per germline (reference sequence). The CDR3 runs to 15 residues.

This clonotype was seen many times. The chain carries TRBV6-5 and TRBJ1-2; perhaps TRBD1 as D (5 bases). V was trimmed by 8 bases and J by 0 bases, leaving 13 bases between them. CDR1 and CDR2 from the germline V gene are MNHEY and SVGAGI. The CDR3 has 14 amino acids. The CDR3 sequence: CASSSPTANYGYTF. CDR3 nucleotides: TGTGCCAGCTCTTCCCCGACAGCTAACTATGGCTACACCTTC.

The V and J genes are TRBV10-2 and TRBJ1-1; D perhaps matches TRBD1 (6 bases). The CDR3 loop spans 14 amino acids. The ends were cut back, 6 bases at V and 10 bases at J, with 21 bases in the middle. Germline CDR1 WSHSY, CDR2 SAAADI. This CDR3 is CASSQATPGVGAFF. DNA of the CDR3: TGCGCCAGCAGCCAGGCGACTCCAGGGGTTGGAGCTTTCTTT.

This clonotype was counted a single time. This chain links TRBV5-1 with TRBJ2-3; 13 bases align to TRBD2. Unmatched junction bases numbered 6, after V lost 2 bases and J lost 6 bases. This CDR3 spans 16 amino acids. Germline V gene sequence: CDR1 SGHRS, CDR2 YFSETQ. CDR3 nucleotides: TGCGCCAGCAGCTTTCAACTAGCGGGAGGGGGTGATACGCAGTATTTT. Its translation is CASSFQLAGGGDTQYF.

In the case of this clonotype: This could be a read error, since a much larger clone is one nucleotide away. The rearrangement links TRBV24-1 to TRBJ1-6, with D unresolved. Germline V gives CDR1 KGHDR, CDR2 SFDVKD. Trimming left V 9 bases short and J 0 bases short, with 23 bases between. The CDR3 sequence is 19 residues long. The CDR3 sequence is CATPTQDYGTSSYNSPLHF. CDR3 bases: TGTGCCACCCCAACTCAGGACTATGGAACGAGCTCCTATAATTCACCCCTCCACTTT.

The rearrangement uses TRBV25-1 and TRBJ2-7; TRBD1 aligns across 7 bases. The CDR3 loop spans 13 amino acids. V dropped 2 bases and J dropped 6; count of bases not matched to a gene: 4. Germline assignment: CDR1 MGHDK and CDR2 SYGVNS. The CDR3 protein is CASSEKGAGEQYF. The CDR3 DNA follows: TGTGCCAGCAGTGAAAAGGGGGCAGGCGAGCAGTACTTC.

The V gene is TRBV6-6, the J gene TRBJ1-4; a weak D match, TRBD1 (5 bases). The germline gives CDR1 MNHNY, CDR2 SVGAGI (reference sequence). CDR3 length: 14 residues. Trimming took 2 bases from V and 5 from J, leaving 9 bases between them. The CDR3 nucleotides are TGTGCCAGCAGTTACCGACAGCAAAATGAAAAACTGTTTTTT. It yields the protein CASSYRQQNEKLFF.

As concerns this clonotype: A much larger clone differs from this one at a single base, so this may be a read error. Lacking the conserved final phenylalanine or tryptophan, this CDR3 likely reflects a read error. The chain joins TRBV29-1 to TRBJ2-6, with D possibly being TRBD1 or TRBD2 (5 bases each). V shed 4 bases and J shed 1 base, with 14 bases lying between them. The CDR3 length is 16 residues. Germline-derived CDR1 and CDR2 are SQVTM and ANQGSEA. This CDR3 is CSVAGLGDSGANVLTC. The CDR3 bases are TGCAGCGTTGCAGGTTTGGGGGATTCTGGGGCCAACGTCCTGACTTGC.

V usage is TRBV2 and J usage is TRBJ1-1; TRBD1 might be the D (5 bases). Germline loops: CDR1 SNHLY, CDR2 FYNNEI. The CDR3 is 16 amino acids. Trimming cost V 6 bases and J 1 base, with 18 bases left between them. The CDR3 reads CASSQGVGGGNTEAFF. CDR3 in DNA: TGTGCCAGCAGCCAAGGGGTGGGCGGTGGGAACACTGAAGCTTTCTTT. The full variable domain, with the rest looked up from reference TRBV2 and TRBJ1-1, is EPEVTQTPSHQVTQMGQEVILRCVPISNHLYFYWYRQILGQKVEFLVSFYNNEISEKSEIFDDQFSVERPDGSNFTLKIRSTKLEDSAMYFCASSQGVGGGNTEAFFGQGTRLTVV.